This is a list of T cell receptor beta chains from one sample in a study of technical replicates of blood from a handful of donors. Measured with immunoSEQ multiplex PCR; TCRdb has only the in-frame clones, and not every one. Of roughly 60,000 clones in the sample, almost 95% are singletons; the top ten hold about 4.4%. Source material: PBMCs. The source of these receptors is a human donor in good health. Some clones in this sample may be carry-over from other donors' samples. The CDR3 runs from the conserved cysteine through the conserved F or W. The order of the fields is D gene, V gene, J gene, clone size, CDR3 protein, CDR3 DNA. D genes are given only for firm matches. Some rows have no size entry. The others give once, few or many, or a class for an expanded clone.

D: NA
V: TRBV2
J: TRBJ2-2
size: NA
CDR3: CASTGGGLPGELFF
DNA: TGTGCCAGCACGGGAGGGGGCTTGCCCGGGGAGCTGTTTTTT

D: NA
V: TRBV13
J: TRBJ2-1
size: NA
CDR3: CASSPGGRGNYNEQFF
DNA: TGTGCCAGCAGCCCAGGGGGGCGGGGAAACTACAATGAGCAGTTCTTC

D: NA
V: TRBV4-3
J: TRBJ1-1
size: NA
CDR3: CASSPAAVTWNTEAFF
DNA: TGCGCCAGCAGCCCCGCCGCGGTTACTTGGAACACTGAAGCTTTCTTT

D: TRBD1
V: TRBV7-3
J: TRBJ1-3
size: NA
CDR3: CASSFDRVSGNTIYF
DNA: TGTGCCAGCAGCTTCGACAGGGTCTCTGGAAACACCATATATTTT

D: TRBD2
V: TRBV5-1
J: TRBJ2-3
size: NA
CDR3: CASSPIAGDTDTQYF
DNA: TGCGCCAGCAGCCCCATTGCGGGAGACACAGATACGCAGTATTTT

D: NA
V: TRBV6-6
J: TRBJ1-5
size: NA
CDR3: CASTNPRGNSNQPQHF
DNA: TGTGCCAGCACCAACCCGCGGGGGAATAGCAATCAGCCCCAGCATTTT

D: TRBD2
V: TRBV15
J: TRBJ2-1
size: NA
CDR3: CATSRDSHSGRGNEQFF
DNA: TGTGCCACCAGCAGAGACTCCCACAGCGGGAGGGGCAATGAGCAGTTCTTC

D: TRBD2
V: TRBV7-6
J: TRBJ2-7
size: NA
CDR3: CASSLGPSGAGSYEQYF
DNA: TGTGCCAGCAGCTTAGGGCCTAGCGGGGCGGGCTCCTACGAGCAGTACTTC

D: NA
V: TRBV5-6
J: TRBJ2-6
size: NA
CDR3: CASGCRNSHSRANVLTF
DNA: TGTGCCAGCGGGTGCCGCAATAGTCACAGTCGGGCCAACGTCCTGACTTTC

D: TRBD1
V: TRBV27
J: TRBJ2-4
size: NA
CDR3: CASSFWPERGRLGENIQYF
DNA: TGTGCCAGCAGTTTTTGGCCTGAGAGGGGGCGGTTGGGGGAAAACATTCAGTACTTC

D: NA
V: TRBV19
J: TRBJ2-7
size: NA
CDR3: CASSMLAGHAYEQYF
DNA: TGTGCCAGTAGTATGTTGGCTGGACACGCCTACGAGCAGTACTTC

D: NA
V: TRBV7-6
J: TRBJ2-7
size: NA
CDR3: CASSPLDSSYEQYF
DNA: TGTGCCAGCAGCCCTCTGGACTCTTCCTACGAGCAGTACTTC

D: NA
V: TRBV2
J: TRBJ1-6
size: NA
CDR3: CASSVGHSNSPLHF
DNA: TGTGCCAGCAGTGTGGGACATTCCAATTCACCCCTCCACTTT

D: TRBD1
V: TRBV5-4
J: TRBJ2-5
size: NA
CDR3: CASSRTGTETQYF
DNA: TGTGCCAGCAGCCGGACAGGGACGGAGACCCAGTACTTC

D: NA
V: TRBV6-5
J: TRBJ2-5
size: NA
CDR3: CASSPQGGIQETQYF
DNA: TGTGCCAGCAGTCCCCAGGGAGGAATTCAAGAGACCCAGTACTTC

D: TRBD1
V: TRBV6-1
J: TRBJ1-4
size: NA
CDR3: CASSDYRGTNEKLFF
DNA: TGTGCCAGCAGTGACTACAGGGGGACTAATGAAAAACTGTTTTTT

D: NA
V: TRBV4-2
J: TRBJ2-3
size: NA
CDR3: CASSQRGNTDTQYF
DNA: TGTGCCAGCAGCCAGCGAGGGAACACAGATACGCAGTATTTT

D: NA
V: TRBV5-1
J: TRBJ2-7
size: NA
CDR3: CASSFAPFGGDEQYF
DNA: TGCGCCAGCAGCTTCGCTCCCTTCGGGGGAGACGAGCAGTACTTC

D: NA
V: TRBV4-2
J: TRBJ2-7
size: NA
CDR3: CASSHRVNYEQYF
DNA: TGTGCCAGCAGCCATCGTGTTAATTACGAGCAGTACTTC

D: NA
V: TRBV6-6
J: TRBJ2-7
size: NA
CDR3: CASTATGTYEQYF
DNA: TGTGCCAGCACCGCCACAGGTACCTACGAGCAGTACTTC

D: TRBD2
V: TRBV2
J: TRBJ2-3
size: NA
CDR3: CASRALASTDTQYF
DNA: TGTGCCAGCAGGGCACTAGCGAGCACAGATACGCAGTATTTT

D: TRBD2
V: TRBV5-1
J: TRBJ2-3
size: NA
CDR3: CASSPTAGGRDTQYF
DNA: TGCGCCAGCAGCCCTACCGCGGGGGGCCGGGATACGCAGTATTTT

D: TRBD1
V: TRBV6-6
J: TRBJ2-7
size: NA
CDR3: CASSRDRGRPSYEQYF
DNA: TGTGCCAGCAGCCGGGACAGGGGGCGGCCGTCCTACGAGCAGTACTTC

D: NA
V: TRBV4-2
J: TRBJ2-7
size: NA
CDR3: CASSQTTANYEQYF
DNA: TGTGCCAGCAGCCAGACTACAGCGAACTACGAGCAGTACTTC

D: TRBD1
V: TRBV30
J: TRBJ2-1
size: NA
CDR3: CAWRTGVSEQFF
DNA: TGTGCCTGGAGGACAGGGGTAAGCGAGCAGTTCTTC

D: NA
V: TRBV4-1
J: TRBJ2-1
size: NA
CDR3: CASSQRTGGDEQFF
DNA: TGCGCCAGCAGCCAGCGGACTGGGGGCGATGAGCAGTTCTTC

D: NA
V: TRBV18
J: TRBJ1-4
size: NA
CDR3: CASSQTAQTNEKLFF
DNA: TGTGCCAGCTCACAGACGGCACAGACTAATGAAAAACTGTTTTTT

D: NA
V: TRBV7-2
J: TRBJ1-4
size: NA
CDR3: CASSTRTREKLFF
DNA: TGTGCCAGCAGCACGAGGACAAGGGAAAAACTGTTTTTT

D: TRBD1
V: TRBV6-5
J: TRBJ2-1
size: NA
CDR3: CASSYTPGTGSFQFF
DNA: TGTGCCAGCAGTTACACACCGGGGACAGGGTCTTTCCAGTTCTTC

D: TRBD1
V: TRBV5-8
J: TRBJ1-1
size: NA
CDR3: CASELLGQGGTEAFF
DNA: TGTGCCAGCGAACTCTTAGGACAGGGTGGGACTGAAGCTTTCTTT

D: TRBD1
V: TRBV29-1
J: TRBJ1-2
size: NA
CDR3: CSVEAGTGIGYTF
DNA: TGCAGCGTTGAGGCCGGGACAGGGATCGGCTACACCTTC

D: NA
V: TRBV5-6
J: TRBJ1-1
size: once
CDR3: CASSAGPEAFF
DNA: TGTGCCAGCAGTGCGGGACCTGAAGCTTTCTTT

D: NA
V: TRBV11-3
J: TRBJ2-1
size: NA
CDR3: CASSGAANEQFF
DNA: TGTGCCAGCAGCGGAGCGGCCAATGAGCAGTTCTTC

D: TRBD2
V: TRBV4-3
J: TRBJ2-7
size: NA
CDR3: CASSQESGGPYEQYF
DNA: TGCGCCAGCAGCCAAGAGAGCGGGGGACCCTACGAGCAGTACTTC

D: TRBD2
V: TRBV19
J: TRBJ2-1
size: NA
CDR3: CASSELAGDYNEQFF
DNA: TGTGCCAGTAGTGAGCTAGCGGGGGACTACAATGAGCAGTTCTTC

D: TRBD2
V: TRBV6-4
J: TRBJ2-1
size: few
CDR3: CASSPTSVSYNEQFF
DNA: TGTGCCAGCAGCCCGACTAGCGTCTCCTACAATGAGCAGTTCTTC

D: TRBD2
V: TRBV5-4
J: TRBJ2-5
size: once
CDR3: CASRVNSGVRETQYF
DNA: TGTGCCAGCAGGGTAAATAGCGGGGTTCGAGAGACCCAGTACTTC

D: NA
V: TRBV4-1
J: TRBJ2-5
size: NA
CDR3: CASSPGGPQETQYF
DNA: TGCGCCAGCAGCCCTGGTGGGCCACAAGAGACCCAGTACTTC

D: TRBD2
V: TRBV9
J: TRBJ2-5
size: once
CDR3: CASSVLAGGHETQYF
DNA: TGTGCCAGCAGCGTACTAGCGGGAGGCCATGAGACCCAGTACTTC

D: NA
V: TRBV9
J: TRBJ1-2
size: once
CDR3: CASSVDTARSYGYTF
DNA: TGTGCCAGCAGCGTAGATACAGCCAGAAGCTATGGCTACACCTTC

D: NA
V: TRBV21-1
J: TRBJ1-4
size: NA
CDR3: CASSNYRVLGEKLFF
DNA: TGTGCCAGCAGCAACTACAGGGTACTGGGGGAAAAACTGTTTTTT

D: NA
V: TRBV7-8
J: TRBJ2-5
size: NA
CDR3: CASSSGGRRETQYF
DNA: TGTGCCAGCAGCTCCGGCGGCAGAAGAGAGACCCAGTACTTC

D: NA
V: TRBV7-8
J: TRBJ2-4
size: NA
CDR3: CASSLGFGRVVDIQYF
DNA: TGTGCCAGCAGCTTAGGATTCGGCAGGGTAGTAGACATTCAGTACTTC

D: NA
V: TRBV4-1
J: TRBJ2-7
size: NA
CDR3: CASSQDRGGRTSYEQYF
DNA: TGCGCCAGCAGCCAAGATCGAGGGGGACGGACCTCCTACGAGCAGTACTTC

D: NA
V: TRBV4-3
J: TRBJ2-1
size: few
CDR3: CASSQVSQVPYNEQFF
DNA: TGCGCCAGCAGCCAAGTGAGTCAAGTTCCCTACAATGAGCAGTTCTTC

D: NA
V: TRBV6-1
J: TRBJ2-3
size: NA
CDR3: CASNIQDDTQYF
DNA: TGTGCCAGCAACATACAGGATGATACGCAGTATTTT

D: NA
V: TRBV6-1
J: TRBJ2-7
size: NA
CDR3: CASCSVTYEQYF
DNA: TGTGCCAGCTGCTCAGTAACCTACGAGCAGTACTTC

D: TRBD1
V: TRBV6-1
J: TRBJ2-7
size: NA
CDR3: CASSETGQGREQYF
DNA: TGTGCCAGCAGTGAAACGGGACAGGGTCGCGAGCAGTACTTC

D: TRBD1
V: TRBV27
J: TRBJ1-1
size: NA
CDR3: CASSSLDRLATEAFF
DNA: TGTGCCAGCAGTTCCCTGGACAGGCTGGCAACTGAAGCTTTCTTT

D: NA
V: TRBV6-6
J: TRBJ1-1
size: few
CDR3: CASSLKNTEAFF
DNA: TGTGCCAGCAGCCTTAAGAACACTGAAGCTTTCTTT

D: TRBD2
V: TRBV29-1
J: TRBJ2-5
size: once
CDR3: CSAMTSGGVRETQYF
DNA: TGCAGCGCAATGACTAGCGGGGGGGTTAGAGAGACCCAGTACTTC

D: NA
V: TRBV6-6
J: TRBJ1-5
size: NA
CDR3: CASSYPQGGNQPQHF
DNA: TGTGCCAGCAGTTACCCACAGGGTGGTAATCAGCCCCAGCATTTT

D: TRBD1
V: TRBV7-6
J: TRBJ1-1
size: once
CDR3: CASSRDRGLYTEAFF
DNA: TGTGCCAGCAGCAGAGACAGGGGTCTCTACACTGAAGCTTTCTTT

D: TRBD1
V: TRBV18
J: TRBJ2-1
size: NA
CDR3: CASSAAQGAVSEQFF
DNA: TGTGCCAGCTCAGCGGCCCAGGGGGCGGTGAGTGAGCAGTTCTTC